This T cell receptor beta chain was captured in a study of tumor-infiltrating lymphocytes in oesophageal squamous cell carcinoma. This clonotype was seen repeatedly, ten times or more. Trimming at V came to 3 bases and at J to 6 bases, leaving 10 bases not matched to a gene. The CDR3 sequence is 18 residues long. Germline CDR1 is LGHNA and CDR2 is YNFKEQ. TCRdb reprocessed the PCR reads with MiXCR, giving one entry per CDR3 protein. The sample holds 9,500 to 11,000 distinct CDR3 sequences, approximately 62% seen once. The TCR sequence derives from a male donor with esophageal squamous cell carcinoma. Sequencing was carried out using esophageal tumor tissue. This chain links TRBV4-2 with TRBJ2-3; 15 bases agree with TRBD2. The CDR3 DNA is TGTGCCAGCAGCCAGCACCTGGGACTAGCGGGAGGAAGGGATACGCAGTATTTT. It yields the protein CASSQHLGLAGGRDTQYF.